The 16 T cell receptor beta chains presented below share a single source sample, sequenced in a study of early T cells in non-severe SARS-CoV-2 infection (dated by TCRdb to the early 2020s). The receptor library was made with 5' RACE. Instrument on record: NextSeq 500. Using fastp at Q25 and MiXCR, TCRdb reprocessed the public reads and kept productive beta chains. Rows merge per CDR3 protein into single entries with the most common DNA and genes. This sample lists some 96,000 distinct CDR3 sequences; around 14% were detected once. Approximately 2% of the sample comes from the top ten. The sample consisted of whole blood. Source of these receptors: an adult who was a healthcare worker with PCR-confirmed SARS-CoV-2 infection or an uninfected control (not recorded which).

The CDR3 nucleotides are TGTGCCAGCAGCTTAGCGCGGGGACAGGGGGAGCAGGAGCAGTTCTTC. Its translation is CASSLARGQGEQEQFF. The chain links TRBV7-6 to TRBJ2-1, with TRBD1 identical over 11 bases. This CDR3 comprises 16 residues. Germline V lookup: CDR1 SGHVS, CDR2 FNYEAQ. J lost 10 bases, V lost 0 bases, and 8 bases had no gene match.

This chain uses TRBV7-3 with TRBJ2-5; TRBD1 aligns across 7 bases. Trimming removed 0 bases from V and 5 bases from J; junction bases left unmatched: 6. This CDR3 has 15 amino acids. In germline, CDR1 is SGHTA, CDR2 FQGTGA. The CDR3 bases are TGTGCCAGCAGCTTAACGACAGGGAGAGGCGAGACCCAGTACTTC. Protein: CASSLTTGRGETQYF.

This clonotype was found a few times. This chain connects TRBV7-2 to TRBJ1-6; no firm D call. The CDR3 is 16 amino acids. Germline lookup yields CDR1 SGHTA and CDR2 FQGNSA. V lost 6 bases to trimming and J lost 10 bases, with 22 bases between them. CDR3 residues: CASSSRWRGIRSPLHF. The CDR3 DNA sequence: TGTGCCAGCAGTTCTAGGTGGCGGGGAATCCGGTCACCCCTCCACTTT.

The table lists this clonotype with a few counts. This sequence joins TRBV18 and TRBJ2-2; D unclear. The CDR3 is 13 residues long. Germline CDR1 is KGHSH and CDR2 is LQKENI. V shed 1 base and J shed 4 bases, with 4 bases lying between them. Written as DNA, the CDR3 is TGTGCCAGCTCACCACGTCTCACCGGGGAGCTGTTTTTT. Protein product: CASSPRLTGELFF. The full variable domain, completed using reference TRBV18 and TRBJ2-2, is NAGVMQNPRHLVRRRGQEARLRCSPMKGHSHVYWYRQLPEEGLKFMVYLQKENIIDESGMPKERFSAEFPKEGPSILRIQQVVRGDSAAYFCASSPRLTGELFFGEGSRLTVL.

This clonotype was observed a handful of times. The CDR3 bases are TGCGCCAGCAGCTTGAGGAGAACAGATACGCAGTATTTT. Encoded protein: CASSLRRTDTQYF. The chain links TRBV5-1 to TRBJ2-3; D remains ambiguous. Trimming took off 1 base at V and 3 bases at J, with 6 bases between the two ends. Germline V gives CDR1 SGHRS, CDR2 YFSETQ. The CDR3 is 13 residues long.

This clonotype was found a few times. The chain links TRBV11-2 to TRBJ1-1, with 9 bases identical to TRBD1. The CDR3 loop spans 16 amino acids. With V trimmed by 5 bases and J by 3 bases, 10 bases remained unmatched. CDR1 SGHAT and CDR2 FQNNGV come from the germline V gene. Written as DNA, the CDR3 is TGTGCCAGCAGCCCTGGGACAGGGAAAGGAGACACTGAAGCTTTCTTT. The encoded protein is CASSPGTGKGDTEAFF. Together with reference TRBV11-2 and TRBJ1-1, the CDR3 gives the full variable domain: EAGVAQSPRYKIIEKRQSVAFWCNPISGHATLYWYQQILGQGPKLLIQFQNNGVVDDSQLPKDRFSAERLKGVDSTLKIQPAKLEDSAVYLCASSPGTGKGDTEAFFGQGTRLTVV.

This chain joins TRBV25-1 and TRBJ2-5, with unresolved D. Looked up from germline, CDR1 is MGHDK and CDR2 is SYGVNS. This CDR3 comprises 14 residues. The V end was cut by 11 bases, the J end by 1 base, with 17 bases between. CDR3 bases: TGTGCCGAAGAGGTTCGAGTCACCCAAGAGACCCAGTACTTC. Protein product: CAEEVRVTQETQYF.

This clonotype was detected many times. The chain links TRBV27 to TRBJ2-3, with D perhaps matching TRBD2 (6 bases). Germline-derived CDR1 and CDR2 are MNHEY and SMNVEV (reference sequence). This CDR3 region has 15 residues. V shed 5 bases and J shed 2 bases, with 14 bases lying between them. The CDR3 loop reads CASSRRGTPTDTQYF. The CDR3 region has the DNA TGTGCCAGCAGTCGGCGCGGGACTCCCACAGATACGCAGTATTTT.

The gene calls are TRBV28 and TRBJ2-3, with 8 bases fitting TRBD1. Germline lookup yields CDR1 MDHEN and CDR2 SYDVKM. The ends lost 3 bases at V and 4 bases at J; junction bases unmatched: 6. The CDR3 covers 15 residues. The CDR3 coding sequence is TGTGCCAGCAGTTTCTACAGGGGGTGGCCAGATACGCAGTATTTT. This translates into CASSFYRGWPDTQYF.

The CDR3 nucleotides are TGTGCCAGCAGCTCGCGAGGGCAGGGACCCTATGGCTACACCTTC. Its protein product is CASSSRGQGPYGYTF. The J gene is TRBJ1-2, the V gene TRBV5-6; weak D call: TRBD1 (5 bases). The CDR3 is made up of 15 amino acids. From germline, CDR1 is SGHDT and CDR2 YYEEEE. V was clipped by 3 bases and J by 4 bases, with 16 bases between them.

This clonotype was seen only a few times. The chain recombines TRBV14 with TRBJ2-6; 9 positions agree with TRBD1. V shed 4 bases, J shed 3 bases, and the junction held 7 bases outside the gene matches. Germline assignment: CDR1 SGHDN and CDR2 FVKESK. The CDR3 spans 17 residues. The DNA of the CDR3 is TGTGCCAGCAGCCTACGCACAGGGGGCGTTGGGGCCAACGTCCTGACTTTC. Translating gives CASSLRTGGVGANVLTF.

This clonotype was seen only a few times. The CDR3 DNA reads as TGTGCCAGCAGCCCTACAGGGGACGAGCAGCGTACGCAGTATTTT. Its translation is CASSPTGDEQRTQYF. The chain couples TRBV11-2 to TRBJ2-3; TRBD1 matches at 7 bases. The CDR3 sequence is 15 residues long. V trimming: 5 bases; J trimming: 8 bases; junction bases outside the gene matches: 13. The germline V gene has CDR1 SGHAT and CDR2 FQNNGV.

This clonotype was counted only a few times. V and J are TRBV27 and TRBJ2-5; possibly TRBD1 or TRBD2 for D (5 bases each). Germline loops: CDR1 MNHEY, CDR2 SMNVEV (reference sequence). CDR3 length: 13 residues. Trimming left V 4 bases short and J 7 bases short, with 13 bases between. DNA for the CDR3: TGTGCCAGCAGTTCCCCTCCTGGGGGGACCCAGTACTTC. This codes for CASSSPPGGTQYF.

This clonotype was seen repeatedly, ten times or more. The chain carries TRBV28 and TRBJ2-2, with D unresolved. Germline V gene data show CDR1 as MDHEN and CDR2 as SYDVKM. V was shortened by 10 bases and J by 1 base, with 10 bases between the two germline ends. The CDR3 covers 13 residues. The CDR3 is CATRARNTGELFF. The CDR3 nucleotides are TGTGCCACCCGGGCCCGGAACACCGGGGAGCTGTTTTTT.

This chain joins TRBV20-1 and TRBJ2-2; 12 bases match TRBD2. Trimming took 0 bases from V and 3 from J; bases not matched to a gene: 5. The CDR3 runs 17 residues. Germline assignment: CDR1 DFQATT and CDR2 SNEGSKA (reference sequence). The CDR3 here is CSARDALAGGYTGELFF. The DNA for the CDR3 is TGCAGTGCTAGAGACGCCCTAGCGGGGGGGTACACCGGGGAGCTGTTTTTT.

The V call is TRBV20-1, the J call TRBJ2-2, with D maybe TRBD2 (5 bases). The CDR3 spans 12 residues. Trimming stripped 6 bases from V and 8 bases from J, with 13 bases between. Germline lookup yields CDR1 DFQATT and CDR2 SNEGSKA (reference sequence). The CDR3 loop reads CSAPAEVGELFF. The CDR3 DNA sequence: TGCAGTGCCCCGGCGGAGGTGGGGGAGCTGTTTTTT.